A single sample is the source of the 23 T cell receptor beta chains below, sequenced in a study of cytomegalovirus exposure and HLA in healthy donors. TCRdb keeps only in-frame clones here, not all; method: immunoSEQ multiplex PCR. Here the sample spans 150,000 to 200,000 clones, under 95% being singletons. Sequenced input: PBMCs. These TCRs come from a woman aged 18-29 years in good health and CMV-seropositive.

The chain carries TRBV4-1 and TRBJ1-1; 7 bases align to TRBD1. The CDR3 runs to 17 residues. The V segment lost 2 bases and the J segment 1 base; nucleotides outside the gene matches: 10. Germline V gene sequence: CDR1 MGHRA, CDR2 YSYEKL. Here the CDR3 DNA reads TGCGCCAGCAGCCAAAGACTCCTGGGACAGAGGAACACTGAAGCTTTCTTT. It codes for CASSQRLLGQRNTEAFF.

This rearrangement joins TRBV18 to TRBJ2-5; D is possibly TRBD2 (6 bases). Germline CDR1 and CDR2: KGHSH and LQKENI. The V and J ends lost 8 bases and 13 bases respectively, with 29 bases between them. CDR3 length equals 15 residues. CDR3 nucleotide sequence: TGTGCCAGCCGAACGGACTGGAGGGGCCCTTTCGTGTGGTACTTC. Amino acids: CASRTDWRGPFVWYF.

The chain employs TRBV7-6 and TRBJ1-3; unclear D gene. Deletions cut 1 base from V and 4 bases from J, with 11 bases between. CDR3 length: 15 amino acids. CDR1 and CDR2 from the germline V gene are SGHVS and FNYEAQ. In nucleotides, the CDR3 is TGTGCCAGCAGCTTAGTTAGCAGTTCCGGAAACACCATATATTTT. This gives the protein CASSLVSSSGNTIYF.

This chain uses TRBV28 with TRBJ2-7, with 7 bases matching TRBD2. Germline CDR1 is MDHEN and CDR2 is SYDVKM. This CDR3 is 16 amino acids long. Unmatched junction bases numbered 11, after V lost 4 bases and J lost 2 bases. The CDR3 here is CASSSVGSGAPYEQYF. DNA of the CDR3: TGTGCCAGCAGTTCAGTTGGAAGCGGGGCCCCCTACGAGCAGTACTTC.

V gene TRBV10-3 combines with J gene TRBJ1-1, with D possibly being TRBD1 (6 bases). The V end lost 0 bases, the J end lost 11 bases, and 13 bases lay between the germline ends. Germline CDR1 is ENHRY and CDR2 is SYGVKD. The CDR3 has 13 residues. CDR3 sequence: CAISESGDMRAFF. CDR3 sequence (DNA): TGTGCCATCAGTGAGTCAGGGGACATGAGGGCTTTCTTT.

The CDR3 loop reads CASSIGGLYEQYF. CDR3 nucleotides: TGTGCCAGTAGTATAGGGGGGCTCTACGAGCAGTACTTC. The genes are TRBV19 and TRBJ2-7; a possible D gene is TRBD1 (6 bases). The germline CDR1 and CDR2 sequences are LNHDA and SQIVND (reference sequence). The CDR3 runs 13 residues. V was clipped by 1 base and J by 3 bases, with 7 bases between them.

The chain has TRBV4-1 and TRBJ1-1; a possible D gene is TRBD1 (6 bases). The CDR3 loop spans 17 amino acids. The germline V gene has CDR1 MGHRA and CDR2 YSYEKL. The V and J ends lost 4 bases and 1 base respectively, with 19 bases between them. CDR3 amino acids: CASSLKIWTAGNTEAFF. The CDR3 coding sequence is TGCGCCAGCAGCCTAAAAATTTGGACAGCTGGGAACACTGAAGCTTTCTTT.

The chain couples TRBV10-3 to TRBJ2-7, with a tentative D call TRBD1 (6 bases). The CDR3 consists of 15 residues. Trimming cost V 4 bases and J 2 bases, with 15 bases left between them. The germline CDR1 and CDR2 sequences are ENHRY and SYGVKD. The DNA for the CDR3 is TGTGCCATCAGTGTAACCGGGACACATACCTACGAGCAGTACTTC. It yields the protein CAISVTGTHTYEQYF.

The V call is TRBV5-6, the J call TRBJ2-7; D call uncertain. V was pared by 1 base and J by 6 bases, with 14 bases between. The CDR3 sequence is 14 residues long. Germline CDR1 reads SGHDT; CDR2 reads YYEEEE. The CDR3 nucleotides are TGTGCCAGCAGCTTGACAGAGTCCAGGCTCGAGCAGTACTTC. Translation: CASSLTESRLEQYF.

V is TRBV27 and J is TRBJ1-5; TRBD1 might be the D (5 bases). The V and J ends lost 1 base and 0 bases respectively, with 10 bases between them. Germline V gives CDR1 MNHEY, CDR2 SMNVEV (reference sequence). This CDR3 spans 16 amino acids. CDR3 sequence reads: CASSLWGVDSNQPQHF. DNA of the CDR3: TGTGCCAGCAGTTTATGGGGGGTGGATAGCAATCAGCCCCAGCATTTT.

The CDR3 sequence: CASSLTLAGGETQYF. The CDR3 DNA is TGTGCCAGCAGCCTCACACTAGCGGGGGGAGAGACCCAGTACTTC. The V and J genes are TRBV5-4 and TRBJ2-5; 12 positions agree with TRBD2. The CDR3 extends over 15 amino acids. Germline V gene lookup returns CDR1 SGHNT and CDR2 YYREEE (reference sequence). Losses at the gene ends were 4 bases for V and 4 bases for J; bases not matched to a gene: 5.

This clone occurred once. This chain connects TRBV19 to TRBJ2-1; D not resolved. V shed 3 bases and J shed 5 bases, with 14 bases lying between them. The germline CDR1 and CDR2 sequences are LNHDA and SQIVND (reference sequence). CDR3 length: 15 residues. The CDR3 DNA is TGTGCCAGTAGTATGAGGCAAAACGCCAACAATGAGCAGTTCTTC. Residues: CASSMRQNANNEQFF.

The chain carries TRBV10-1 and TRBJ2-1; 10 nucleotides line up with TRBD2. V shed 3 bases, J shed 9 bases, and the junction held 8 bases outside the gene matches. Germline CDR1 and CDR2: WNHNN and SYGVQD (reference sequence). CDR3 length equals 15 residues. CDR3 in DNA: TGCGCCAGCAGTGAAAGAGCGGGGGGGCGGAGTGAGCAGTTCTTC. As protein: CASSERAGGRSEQFF.

The genes are TRBV9 and TRBJ2-2; 9 nucleotides line up with TRBD2. Germline trimming cut 4 bases from V and 4 bases from J; bases unmatched to any gene: 5. Germline V gene sequence: CDR1 SGDLS, CDR2 YYNGEE. The CDR3 runs 15 residues. The CDR3 bases are TGTGCCAGCAGCAACCTAGCGGGAAGCACCGGGGAGCTGTTTTTT. It translates to CASSNLAGSTGELFF.

In nucleotides, the CDR3 is TGCAGCGTTGACGGTGGGGAGAAGTCCTACAATGAGCAGTTCTTC. This translates into CSVDGGEKSYNEQFF. V usage is TRBV29-1 and J usage is TRBJ2-1, with D perhaps matching TRBD2 (5 bases). V was clipped by 3 bases and J by 1 base, with 13 bases between them. This CDR3 is built from 15 residues. The germline gives CDR1 SQVTM, CDR2 ANQGSEA.

CDR3 bases: TGTGCCAGCAGCCGGGACAGGGGAGAGGCTGAAGCTTTCTTT. It translates to CASSRDRGEAEAFF. The chain recombines TRBV7-9 with TRBJ1-1, with 10 bases fitting TRBD1. This CDR3 comprises 14 residues. V was clipped by 5 bases and J by 6 bases; unmatched bases: 6. CDR1 is SEHNR, CDR2 FQNEAQ, per germline (reference sequence). Together with reference TRBV7-9 and TRBJ1-1, the CDR3 gives the full variable domain: DTGVSQNPRHKITKRGQNVTFRCDPISEHNRLYWYRQTLGQGPEFLTYFQNEAQLEKSRLLSDRFSAERPKGSFSTLEIQRTEQGDSAMYLCASSRDRGEAEAFFGQGTRLTVV.

This chain joins TRBV5-6 and TRBJ2-3; TRBD2 matches at 11 bases. Trimming at V came to 4 bases and at J to 5 bases, leaving 12 bases not matched to a gene. Germline assignment: CDR1 SGHDT and CDR2 YYEEEE. This CDR3 spans 17 amino acids. CDR3 bases: TGTGCCAGCAGCACCGGACTAGCGGGTACTTGGGGAGATACGCAGTATTTT. It is translated as CASSTGLAGTWGDTQYF.

The V and J genes are TRBV11-2 and TRBJ1-4; 7 positions agree with TRBD1. CDR3 length: 15 residues. Germline V gene lookup returns CDR1 SGHAT and CDR2 FQNNGV. V trimming: 5 bases; J trimming: 7 bases; junction bases outside the gene matches: 10. The CDR3 region has the DNA TGTGCCAGCAGCCTTAGTTCAGGGGGAAGTGAAAAACTGTTTTTT. It yields the protein CASSLSSGGSEKLFF.

The gene calls are TRBV5-1 and TRBJ1-6, with TRBD1 identical over 8 bases. J lost 10 bases, V lost 0 bases, and 6 bases had no gene match. Germline V gene lookup returns CDR1 SGHRS and CDR2 YFSETQ. The CDR3 consists of 15 residues. The CDR3 protein is CASSLAGQGESPLHF. DNA for the CDR3: TGCGCCAGCAGCTTGGCCGGACAGGGAGAGTCACCCCTCCACTTT.

The rearrangement joins TRBV10-2 to TRBJ2-3; 12 bases map to TRBD2. From germline, CDR1 is WSHSY and CDR2 SAAADI. CDR3 size: 19 residues. The V and J ends lost 2 bases and 0 bases, in that order; junction bases with no gene match: 9. CDR3 DNA sequence: TGCGCCAGCAGTGAGCCTGGGCTAGCGGGGGGGGAAAGCACAGATACGCAGTATTTT. Its protein product is CASSEPGLAGGESTDTQYF.

V usage is TRBV9 and J usage is TRBJ1-1, with a weak D call TRBD1 (6 bases). This CDR3 spans 16 amino acids. Trimming removed 0 bases at V and 4 bases at J, with 16 bases between. Germline V CDR1 and CDR2: SGDLS, YYNGEE. CDR3 DNA: TGTGCCAGCAGCGTAGTAGGGGGATCGGTCGCCACTGAAGCTTTCTTT. As protein: CASSVVGGSVATEAFF.

The rearrangement joins TRBV18 to TRBJ2-5; TRBD1 matches at 8 bases. The germline V gene encodes CDR1 KGHSH and CDR2 LQKENI. V lost 3 bases and J lost 5; bases outside the gene matches: 8. This CDR3 is 15 amino acids long. In DNA form, the CDR3 reads TGTGCCAGCTCACCGCAGGGGGCTCCGGGGGAGACCCAGTACTTC. Its protein is CASSPQGAPGETQYF.

The chain recombines TRBV5-3 with TRBJ2-7; 9 bases are shared with TRBD1. TRBV5-3 falls under the ORF class, with uncertain function. The CDR3 is 15 residues long. V lost 0 bases, J lost 5 bases, and 6 bases stayed unmatched. This CDR3 is CARSLAGQGLDEQYF. The CDR3 DNA reads as TGTGCCAGAAGCTTGGCGGGACAGGGTCTAGACGAGCAGTACTTC.